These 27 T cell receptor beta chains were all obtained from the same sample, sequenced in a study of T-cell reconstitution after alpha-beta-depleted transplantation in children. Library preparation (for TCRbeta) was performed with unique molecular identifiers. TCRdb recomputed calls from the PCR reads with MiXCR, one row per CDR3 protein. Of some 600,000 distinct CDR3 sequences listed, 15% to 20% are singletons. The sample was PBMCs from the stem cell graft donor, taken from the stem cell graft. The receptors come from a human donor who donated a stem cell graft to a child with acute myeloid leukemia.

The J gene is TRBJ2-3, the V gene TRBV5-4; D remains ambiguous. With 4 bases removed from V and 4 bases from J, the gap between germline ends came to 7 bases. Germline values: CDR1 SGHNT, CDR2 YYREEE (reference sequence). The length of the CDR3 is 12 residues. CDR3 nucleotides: TGTGCCAGCAGCGTACCCCCAGATACGCAGTATTTT. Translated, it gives CASSVPPDTQYF.

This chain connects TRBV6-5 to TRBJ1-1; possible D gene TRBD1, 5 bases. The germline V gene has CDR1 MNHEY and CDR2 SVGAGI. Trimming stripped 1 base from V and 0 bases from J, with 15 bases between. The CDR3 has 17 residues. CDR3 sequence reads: CASSYYFQETVNTEAFF. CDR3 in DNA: TGTGCCAGCAGTTACTATTTTCAGGAGACAGTGAACACTGAAGCTTTCTTT.

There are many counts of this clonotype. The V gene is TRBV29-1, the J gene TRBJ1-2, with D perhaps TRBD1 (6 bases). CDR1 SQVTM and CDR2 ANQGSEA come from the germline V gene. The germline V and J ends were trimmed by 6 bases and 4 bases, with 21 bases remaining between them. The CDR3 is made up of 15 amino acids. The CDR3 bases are TGCAGCGTGGGACCGACAGGACCACCCTCCTATGGCTACACCTTC. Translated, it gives CSVGPTGPPSYGYTF.

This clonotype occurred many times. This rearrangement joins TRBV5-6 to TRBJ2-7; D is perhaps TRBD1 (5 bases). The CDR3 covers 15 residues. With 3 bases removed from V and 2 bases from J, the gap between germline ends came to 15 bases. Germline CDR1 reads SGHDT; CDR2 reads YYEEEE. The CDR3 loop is CASSSVQGVPYEQYF. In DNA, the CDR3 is TGTGCCAGCAGCTCCGTCCAGGGTGTCCCCTACGAGCAGTACTTC.

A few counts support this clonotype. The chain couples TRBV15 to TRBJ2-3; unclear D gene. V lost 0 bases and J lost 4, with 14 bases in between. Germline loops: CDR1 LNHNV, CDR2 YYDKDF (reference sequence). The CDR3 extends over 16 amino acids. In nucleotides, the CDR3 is TGTGCCACCAGCAGAGATAGGGTATTGGGATCAGATACGCAGTATTTT. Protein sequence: CATSRDRVLGSDTQYF.

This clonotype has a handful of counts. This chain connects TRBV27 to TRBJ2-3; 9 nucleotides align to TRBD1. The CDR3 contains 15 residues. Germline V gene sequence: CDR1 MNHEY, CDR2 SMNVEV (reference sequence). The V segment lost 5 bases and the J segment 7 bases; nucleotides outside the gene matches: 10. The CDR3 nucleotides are TGTGCCAGCAGTCCCCTGGGACAGGGTAGAAATACGCAGTATTTT. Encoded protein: CASSPLGQGRNTQYF.

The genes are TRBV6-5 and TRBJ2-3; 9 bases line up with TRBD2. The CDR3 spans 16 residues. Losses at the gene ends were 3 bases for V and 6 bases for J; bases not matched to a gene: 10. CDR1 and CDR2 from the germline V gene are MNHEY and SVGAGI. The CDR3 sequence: CASSYKGGGRGDTQYF. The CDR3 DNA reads TGTGCCAGCAGTTATAAGGGGGGCGGGAGGGGGGATACGCAGTATTTT.

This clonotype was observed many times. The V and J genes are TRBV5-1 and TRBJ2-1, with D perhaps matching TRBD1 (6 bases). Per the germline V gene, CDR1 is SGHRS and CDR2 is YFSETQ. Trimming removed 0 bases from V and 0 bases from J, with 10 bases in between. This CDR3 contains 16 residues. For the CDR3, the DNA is TGCGCCAGCAGCTTGGATGGGACACCCTCCTACAATGAGCAGTTCTTC. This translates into CASSLDGTPSYNEQFF. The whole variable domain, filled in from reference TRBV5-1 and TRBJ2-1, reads KAGVTQTPRYLIKTRGQQVTLSCSPISGHRSVSWYQQTPGQGLQFLFEYFSETQRNKGNFPGRFSGRQFSNSRSEMNVSTLELGDSALYLCASSLDGTPSYNEQFFGPGTRLTVL.

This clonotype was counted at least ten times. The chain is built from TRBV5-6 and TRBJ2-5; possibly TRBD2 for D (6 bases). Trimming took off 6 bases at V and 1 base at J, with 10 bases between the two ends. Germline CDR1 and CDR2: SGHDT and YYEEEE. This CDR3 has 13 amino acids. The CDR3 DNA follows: TGTGCCAGCACCGTAGCGGTCCAAGAGACCCAGTACTTC. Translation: CASTVAVQETQYF.

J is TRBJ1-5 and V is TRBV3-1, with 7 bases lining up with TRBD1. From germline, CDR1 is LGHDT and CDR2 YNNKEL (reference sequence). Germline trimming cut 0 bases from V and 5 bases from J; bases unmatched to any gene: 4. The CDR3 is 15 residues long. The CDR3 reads CASSQEPGQYQPQHF. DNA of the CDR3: TGTGCCAGCAGCCAAGAACCGGGACAGTATCAGCCCCAGCATTTT. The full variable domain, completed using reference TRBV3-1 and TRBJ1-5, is DTAVSQTPKYLVTQMGNDKSIKCEQNLGHDTMYWYKQDSKKFLKIMFSYNNKELIINETVPNRFSPKSPDKAHLNLHINSLELGDSAVYFCASSQEPGQYQPQHFGDGTRLSIL.

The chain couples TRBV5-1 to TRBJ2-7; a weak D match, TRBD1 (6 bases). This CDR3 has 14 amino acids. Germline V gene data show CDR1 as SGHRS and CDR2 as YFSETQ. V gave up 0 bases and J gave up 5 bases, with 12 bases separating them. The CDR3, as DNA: TGCGCCAGCAGCTTGGGGGGGCCGGGAAACGAGCAGTACTTC. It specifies CASSLGGPGNEQYF.

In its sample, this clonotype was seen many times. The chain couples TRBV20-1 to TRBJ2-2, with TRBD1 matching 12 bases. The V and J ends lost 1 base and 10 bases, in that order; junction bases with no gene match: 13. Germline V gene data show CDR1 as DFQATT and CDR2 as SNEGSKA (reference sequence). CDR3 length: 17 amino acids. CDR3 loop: CSARVRDRGHRSAELFF. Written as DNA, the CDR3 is TGCAGTGCTAGAGTGCGGGACAGGGGGCATCGTAGCGCGGAGCTGTTTTTT.

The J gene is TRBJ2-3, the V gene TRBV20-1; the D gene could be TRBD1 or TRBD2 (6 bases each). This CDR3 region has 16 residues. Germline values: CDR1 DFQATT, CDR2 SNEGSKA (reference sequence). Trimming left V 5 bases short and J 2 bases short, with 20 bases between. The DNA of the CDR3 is TGCAGTGCTCCTCCCGTGGAGGGGGGCTCCACAGATACGCAGTATTTT. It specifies CSAPPVEGGSTDTQYF.

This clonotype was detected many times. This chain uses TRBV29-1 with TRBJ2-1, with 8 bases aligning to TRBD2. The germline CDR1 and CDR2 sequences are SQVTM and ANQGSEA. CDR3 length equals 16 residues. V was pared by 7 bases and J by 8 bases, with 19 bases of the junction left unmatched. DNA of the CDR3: TGCAGCGCTGCTAGCGGGTACCTCTTTCTATCCGATGAGCAGTTCTTC. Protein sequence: CSAASGYLFLSDEQFF.

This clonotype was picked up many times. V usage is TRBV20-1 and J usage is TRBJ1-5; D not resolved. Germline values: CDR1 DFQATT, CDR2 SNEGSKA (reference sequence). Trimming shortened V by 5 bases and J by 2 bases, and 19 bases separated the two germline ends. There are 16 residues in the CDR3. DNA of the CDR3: TGCAGTGCTGGGAATGGAAGGGAGCGGGGCAATCAGCCCCAGCATTTT. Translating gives CSAGNGRERGNQPQHF.

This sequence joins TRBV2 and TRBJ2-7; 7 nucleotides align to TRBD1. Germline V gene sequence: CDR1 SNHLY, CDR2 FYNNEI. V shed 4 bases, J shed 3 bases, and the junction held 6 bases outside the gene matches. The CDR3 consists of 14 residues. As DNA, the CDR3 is TGTGCCAGCAGTGCCCGTCCAGGGGGCTACGAGCAGTACGTC. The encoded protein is CASSARPGGYEQYV.

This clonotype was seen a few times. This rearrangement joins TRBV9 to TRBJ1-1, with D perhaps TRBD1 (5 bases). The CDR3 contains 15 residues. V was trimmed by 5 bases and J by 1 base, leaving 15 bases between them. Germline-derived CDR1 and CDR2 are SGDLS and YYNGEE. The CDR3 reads CASSSPGTANTEAFF. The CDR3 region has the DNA TGTGCCAGCAGTTCTCCCGGGACGGCGAACACTGAAGCTTTCTTT.

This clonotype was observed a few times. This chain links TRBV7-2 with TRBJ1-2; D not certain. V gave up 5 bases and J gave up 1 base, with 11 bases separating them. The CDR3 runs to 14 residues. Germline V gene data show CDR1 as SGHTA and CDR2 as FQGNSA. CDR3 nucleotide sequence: TGTGCCAGCAGCCTCCCACGGGATAACTATGGCTACACCTTC. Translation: CASSLPRDNYGYTF. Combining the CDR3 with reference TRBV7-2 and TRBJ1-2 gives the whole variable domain GAGVSQSPSNKVTEKGKDVELRCDPISGHTALYWYRQSLGQGLEFLIYFQGNSAPDKSGLPSDRFSAERTGGSVSTLTIQRTQQEDSAVYLCASSLPRDNYGYTFGSGTRLTVV.

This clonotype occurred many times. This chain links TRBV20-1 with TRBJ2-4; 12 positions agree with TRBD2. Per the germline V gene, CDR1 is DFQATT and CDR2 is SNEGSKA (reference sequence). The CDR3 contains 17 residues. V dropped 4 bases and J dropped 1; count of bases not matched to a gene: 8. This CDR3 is CSATRTSGAGAKNIQYF. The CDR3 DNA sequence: TGCAGTGCTACCAGGACTAGCGGGGCTGGGGCCAAAAACATTCAGTACTTC.

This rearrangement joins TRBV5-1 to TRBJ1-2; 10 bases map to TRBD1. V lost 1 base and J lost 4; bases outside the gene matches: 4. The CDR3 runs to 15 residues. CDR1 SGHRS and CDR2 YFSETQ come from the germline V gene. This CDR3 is CASSLRDRGRYGYTF. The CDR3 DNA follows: TGCGCCAGCAGCTTGCGGGACAGGGGCCGCTATGGCTACACCTTC.

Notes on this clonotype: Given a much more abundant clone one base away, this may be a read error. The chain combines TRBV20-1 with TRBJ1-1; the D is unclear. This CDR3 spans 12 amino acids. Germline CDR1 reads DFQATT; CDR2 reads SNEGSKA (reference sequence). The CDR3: CCVKDPLDEAFF. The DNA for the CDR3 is TGCTGTGTAAAGGACCCGCTGGATGAAGCTTTCTTT.

The DNA for the CDR3 is TGCAGTGCTAGCCGGGGAGGACAGGCCACCAATCAGCCCCAGCATTTT. Translation: CSASRGGQATNQPQHF. The chain carries TRBV20-1 and TRBJ1-5; TRBD1 matches 7 bases. CDR3 length equals 16 residues. The germline gives CDR1 DFQATT, CDR2 SNEGSKA (reference sequence). The V gene end was trimmed by 3 bases and the J gene end by 3 bases; junction bases not matched to a gene: 11.

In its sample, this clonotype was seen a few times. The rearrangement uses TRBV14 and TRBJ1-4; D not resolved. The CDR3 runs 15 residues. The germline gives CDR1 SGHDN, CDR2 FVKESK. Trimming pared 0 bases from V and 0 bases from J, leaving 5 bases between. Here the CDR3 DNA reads TGTGCCAGCAGCCAAGACACCTCAACTAATGAAAAACTGTTTTTT. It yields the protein CASSQDTSTNEKLFF.

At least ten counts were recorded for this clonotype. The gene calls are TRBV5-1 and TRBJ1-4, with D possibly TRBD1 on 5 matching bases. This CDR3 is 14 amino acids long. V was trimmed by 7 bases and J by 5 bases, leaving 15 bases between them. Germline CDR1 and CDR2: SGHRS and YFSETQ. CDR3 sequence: CASRNWGENEKLFF. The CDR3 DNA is TGCGCCAGCCGTAATTGGGGGGAGAATGAAAAACTGTTTTTT.

The CDR3 sequence is CATSDPSGTGNTGELFF. The CDR3 DNA follows: TGTGCCACCAGTGACCCCTCCGGGACAGGAAACACCGGGGAGCTGTTTTTT. This chain joins TRBV24-1 and TRBJ2-2; 8 nucleotides line up with TRBD1. V lost 4 bases to trimming and J lost 2 bases; unmatched junction nucleotides: 8. CDR1 is KGHDR and CDR2 is SFDVKD in the germline V gene. This CDR3 is 17 amino acids long.

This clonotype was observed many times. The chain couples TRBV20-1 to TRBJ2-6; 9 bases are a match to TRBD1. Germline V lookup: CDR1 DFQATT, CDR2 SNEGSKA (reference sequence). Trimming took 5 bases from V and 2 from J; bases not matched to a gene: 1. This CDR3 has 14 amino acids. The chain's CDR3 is CSAGDRAGANVLTF. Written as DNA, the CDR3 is TGCAGTGCTGGGGACAGGGCTGGGGCCAACGTCCTGACTTTC.

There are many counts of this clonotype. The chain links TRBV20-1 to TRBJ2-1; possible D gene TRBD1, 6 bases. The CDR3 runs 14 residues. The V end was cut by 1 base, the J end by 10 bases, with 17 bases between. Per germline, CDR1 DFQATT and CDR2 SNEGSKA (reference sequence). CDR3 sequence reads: CSARGDADRMEQFF. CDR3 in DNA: TGCAGTGCTAGAGGGGACGCCGACAGGATGGAGCAGTTCTTC.